What follows are 18 T cell receptor beta chains derived from one specimen sequenced in a study of beta chain features in type 1 diabetes. Expressed TCRB transcripts were sequenced because the isolated RNA had all been reverse transcribed beforehand. Data came from immunoSEQ multiplex PCR; TCRdb stores just in-frame clones and leaves some out. The data hold fewer than 350,000 clones, with around 7.8% observed a single time. Sequencing was done on a sample of central memory CD4+ T cells from blood. Every receptor here comes from a woman between 18 and 29 years old in good health.

This clone came up a few times. The gene calls are TRBV15 and TRBJ2-7, with 7 bases aligning to TRBD1. The germline gives CDR1 LNHNV, CDR2 YYDKDF (reference sequence). J was trimmed by 4 bases and V by 1 base; bases with no gene match: 4. There are 14 residues in the CDR3. The DNA of the CDR3 is TGTGCCACCAGCAGAGGTGGGACAGAATACGAGCAGTACGTC. It is translated as CATSRGGTEYEQYV.

There are a few counts of this clone. The chain uses TRBV18 and TRBJ2-7, with 7 bases matching TRBD2. In germline, CDR1 is KGHSH, CDR2 LQKENI. V lost 3 bases to trimming and J lost 3 bases; unmatched junction nucleotides: 11. The CDR3 is 16 amino acids. The CDR3 bases are TGTGCCAGCTCACCCCTCGTGCGGGCGGGAGTCTACGAGCAGTACTTC. It translates to CASSPLVRAGVYEQYF. Full variable domain (missing parts from reference TRBV18 and TRBJ2-7): NAGVMQNPRHLVRRRGQEARLRCSPMKGHSHVYWYRQLPEEGLKFMVYLQKENIIDESGMPKERFSAEFPKEGPSILRIQQVVRGDSAAYFCASSPLVRAGVYEQYFGPGTRLTVT.

CDR3: CASSLEQARYEQYF. DNA for the CDR3: TGTGCCAGCAGCTTAGAGCAGGCCCGGTACGAGCAGTACTTC. The V call is TRBV7-3, the J call TRBJ2-7; D ambiguous. V lost 2 bases and J 4 bases, leaving 12 bases between the germline ends. This CDR3 has 14 residues. The germline CDR1 and CDR2 sequences are SGHTA and FQGTGA.

This chain connects TRBV7-2 to TRBJ1-2, with a possible D match to TRBD1 (5 bases). With 0 bases removed from V and 8 bases from J, the gap between germline ends came to 13 bases. Germline-derived CDR1 and CDR2 are SGHTA and FQGNSA. The CDR3 spans 14 residues. CDR3 protein: CASSLAPQDRGYTF. CDR3 sequence (DNA): TGTGCCAGCAGCTTAGCGCCACAGGATAGGGGCTACACCTTC. The full variable domain, rest sourced from reference TRBV7-2 and TRBJ1-2, is GAGVSQSPSNKVTEKGKDVELRCDPISGHTALYWYRQSLGQGLEFLIYFQGNSAPDKSGLPSDRFSAERTGGSVSTLTIQRTQQEDSAVYLCASSLAPQDRGYTFGSGTRLTVV.

This clone showed up just a few times. The V gene is TRBV7-2, the J gene TRBJ2-7; TRBD1 matches at 9 bases. The CDR3 spans 14 residues. The junction had 4 bases not matched to a gene; V was cut back by 4 bases and J by 3 bases. Germline V gene lookup returns CDR1 SGHTA and CDR2 FQGNSA. The CDR3 region has the DNA TGTGCCAGCAGCTGGGGACAGGGAGTCTACGAGCAGTACGTC. It yields the protein CASSWGQGVYEQYV.

The sample holds a few counts of this clone. The chain is built from TRBV7-2 and TRBJ2-7; TRBD1 aligns across 7 bases. V shed 5 bases, J shed 3 bases, and the junction held 10 bases outside the gene matches. The germline V gene has CDR1 SGHTA and CDR2 FQGNSA. CDR3 length equals 15 residues. CDR3 sequence reads: CASSRVLTGNYEQYF. The CDR3 DNA reads as TGTGCCAGCAGCCGAGTTCTGACAGGGAACTACGAGCAGTACTTC.

This chain links TRBV7-2 with TRBJ2-1; possible D gene TRBD2, 6 bases. The CDR3 contains 15 residues. V shed 3 bases and J shed 2 bases, with 11 bases lying between them. Germline CDR1 SGHTA, CDR2 FQGNSA. The CDR3 loop reads CASSFSGGAYNEQFF. For the CDR3, the DNA is TGTGCCAGCAGCTTCAGCGGAGGGGCCTACAATGAGCAGTTCTTC.

This clone was picked up a small number of times. The chain links TRBV6-4 to TRBJ1-2; D uncertain. CDR1 is MRHNA, CDR2 SNTAGT, per germline. The CDR3 consists of 14 residues. Trimming took 7 bases from V and 3 from J, leaving 15 bases between them. CDR3 coding DNA: TGTGCCAGCACCAACCCGTTGCGGGACTATGGCTACACCTTC. This sequence encodes CASTNPLRDYGYTF.

This clone was seen more than once but under ten times. This chain connects TRBV20-1 to TRBJ1-1; D call uncertain. Germline-derived CDR1 and CDR2 are DFQATT and SNEGSKA (reference sequence). V gave up 4 bases and J gave up 10 bases, with 13 bases separating them. This CDR3 is built from 11 residues. The CDR3, as DNA: TGCAGTGCTATACCCCAGGAGAGAGCTTTCTTT. Translated: CSAIPQERAFF.

The genes are TRBV5-6 and TRBJ1-1, with D possibly matching TRBD1 (5 bases). V was cut by 8 bases and J by 4 bases, with 18 bases left in between. In germline, CDR1 is SGHDT, CDR2 YYEEEE. The CDR3 loop spans 14 amino acids. The CDR3 coding sequence is TGTGCCAGTATGAAACGTGGGGGTGGCACTGAAGCTTTCTTT. Translating it yields CASMKRGGGTEAFF.

J is TRBJ2-1 and V is TRBV15; no reliable D call. The CDR3 loop spans 13 amino acids. With 0 bases removed from V and 11 bases from J, the gap between germline ends came to 11 bases. Germline CDR1 LNHNV, CDR2 YYDKDF (reference sequence). The CDR3 reads CATSREVEMQQFF. The CDR3 coding sequence is TGTGCCACCAGCAGAGAGGTCGAGATGCAGCAGTTCTTC.

The V and J genes are TRBV11-2 and TRBJ2-7; 12 bases match TRBD2. Matching the DNA end better, TRBJ2-1 makes the J call doubtful. This CDR3 is 15 amino acids long. Germline CDR1 SGHAT, CDR2 FQNNGV. CDR3 in DNA: TGTGCCAGCAGCTGGACTAGCGGGGTGAGGGATGAGCAGTTCTTC. It is translated as CASSWTSGVRDEQFF.

This clone was seen only a few times. J is TRBJ2-1 and V is TRBV7-2; a weak D match, TRBD2 (6 bases). From germline, CDR1 is SGHTA and CDR2 FQGNSA. Trimming removed 8 bases at V and 4 bases at J, with 9 bases between. This CDR3 comprises 12 residues. Written as DNA, the CDR3 is TGTGCCAGCGGCGGGGTTTACAATGAGCAGTTCTTC. The encoded protein is CASGGVYNEQFF.

To note about this clone: Different DNA sequences within this sample yield the same CDR3. This sequence joins TRBV2 and TRBJ2-3, with 7 nucleotides matching TRBD2. This CDR3 spans 15 amino acids. The germline V gene encodes CDR1 SNHLY and CDR2 FYNNEI. After removal of 4 bases from V and 1 base from J, the junction contained 5 bases not matched to a gene. CDR3 sequence reads: CASSGRGGGTDTQYF. The CDR3 coding sequence is TGTGCCAGCAGTGGGCGGGGAGGGGGCACAGATACGCAGTATTTT.

This clone was found a few times. The CDR3 reads CASSFSPQETQYF. In nucleotides, the CDR3 is TGCGCCAGCAGCTTCTCTCCCCAAGAGACCCAGTACTTC. This chain connects TRBV5-1 to TRBJ2-5; D remains ambiguous. Germline assignment: CDR1 SGHRS and CDR2 YFSETQ. The CDR3 extends over 13 amino acids. Trimming pared 2 bases from V and 1 base from J, leaving 6 bases between. Looking up the rest from reference TRBV5-1 and TRBJ2-5 gives the full variable domain: KAGVTQTPRYLIKTRGQQVTLSCSPISGHRSVSWYQQTPGQGLQFLFEYFSETQRNKGNFPGRFSGRQFSNSRSEMNVSTLELGDSALYLCASSFSPQETQYFGPGTRLLVL.

There are a few counts of this clone. The gene calls are TRBV6-5 and TRBJ1-4; TRBD1 might be the D (6 bases). Germline V gene lookup returns CDR1 MNHEY and CDR2 SVGAGI. Trimming shortened V by 5 bases and J by 5 bases, and 15 bases separated the two germline ends. This CDR3 has 15 residues. Here the CDR3 DNA reads TGTGCCAGCAGTCGCCGGGGCCAGGGGAATGAAAAACTGTTTTTT. This gives the protein CASSRRGQGNEKLFF.

This clone was seen a few times. The CDR3 sequence: CASSVGQGFRYEQFF. The CDR3 bases are TGTGCCAGCAGTGTGGGACAGGGGTTTAGGTATGAGCAGTTCTTC. The V call is TRBV6-6, the J call TRBJ2-1; the match to TRBD1 covers 10 bases. CDR1 is MNHNY and CDR2 is SVGAGI in the germline V gene (reference sequence). The CDR3 contains 15 residues. The V gene end was trimmed by 5 bases and the J gene end by 8 bases; junction bases not matched to a gene: 9.

The gene calls are TRBV2 and TRBJ1-2; D might be TRBD1 (5 bases). Between the trimmed V and J ends, which lost 6 bases and 4 bases, there was a span of 12 bases. The CDR3 runs 13 residues. Germline-derived CDR1 and CDR2 are SNHLY and FYNNEI. The DNA of the CDR3 is TGTGCCAGCAGAACCGGGACGGCCTATGGCTACACCTTC. Translation: CASRTGTAYGYTF.